The entry below describes one T cell receptor beta chain. What it binds is not known. Sequenced by immunoSEQ multiplex PCR; TCRdb stores in-frame clones only, minus some. Of fewer than 180,000 clones listed, approximately 94% were seen once; the top ten hold 1.3%. This sample is part of a study of T cell responses to AZD1222 COVID-19 vaccine. Study-wide results and limits: Clonal diversity was possibly underestimated, and the donors were mostly white British, with more females. It was only five to seven AZD1222 recipients who were seropositive at baseline. Spike-specific TCRs gained breadth and depth after people received two AZD1222 doses.

Trimming removed 0 bases from V and 10 bases from J, with 19 bases in between. The germline CDR1 and CDR2 sequences are KGHSH and LQKENI. The CDR3 loop spans 17 amino acids. The TCR originated in an adult in good health. This chain links TRBV18 with TRBJ1-6; a weak D match, TRBD1 (5 bases). Specimen: peripheral blood, collected on day 0 of AZD1222 vaccination. CDR3: CASSPPVAGGVFSPLHF. The DNA of the CDR3 is TGTGCCAGCTCACCACCGGTGGCGGGGGGAGTTTTCTCACCCCTCCACTTT.